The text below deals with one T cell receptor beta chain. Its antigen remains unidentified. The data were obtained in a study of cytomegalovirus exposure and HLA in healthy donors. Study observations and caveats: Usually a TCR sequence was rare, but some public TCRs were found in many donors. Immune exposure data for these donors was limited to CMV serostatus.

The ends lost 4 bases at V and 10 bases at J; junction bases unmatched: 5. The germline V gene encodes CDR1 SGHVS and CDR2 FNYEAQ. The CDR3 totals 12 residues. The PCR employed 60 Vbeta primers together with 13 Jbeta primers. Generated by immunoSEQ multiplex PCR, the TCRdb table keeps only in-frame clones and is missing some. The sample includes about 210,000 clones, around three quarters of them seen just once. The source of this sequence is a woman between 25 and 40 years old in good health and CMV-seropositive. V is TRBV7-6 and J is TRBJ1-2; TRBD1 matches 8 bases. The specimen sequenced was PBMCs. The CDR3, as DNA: TGTGCCAGCAGCTCGGACAGGGTGCTCTACACCTTC. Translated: CASSSDRVLYTF. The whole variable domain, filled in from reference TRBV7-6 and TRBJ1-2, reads GAGVSQSPRYKVTKRGQDVALRCDPISGHVSLYWYRQALGQGPEFLTYFNYEAQQDKSGLPNDRFSAERPEGSISTLTIQRTEQRDSAMYRCASSSDRVLYTFGSGTRLTVV.